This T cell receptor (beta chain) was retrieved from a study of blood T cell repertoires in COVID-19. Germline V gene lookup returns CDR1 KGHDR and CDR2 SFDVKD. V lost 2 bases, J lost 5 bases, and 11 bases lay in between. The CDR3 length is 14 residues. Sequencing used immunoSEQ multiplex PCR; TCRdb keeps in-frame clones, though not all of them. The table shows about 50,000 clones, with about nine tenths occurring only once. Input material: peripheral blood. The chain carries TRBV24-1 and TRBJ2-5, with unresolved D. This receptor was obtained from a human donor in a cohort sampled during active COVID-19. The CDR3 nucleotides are TGTGCCACCAGTGATTCCCTGACTCGGGAGACCCAGTACTTC. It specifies CATSDSLTRETQYF.